This T cell receptor beta chain emerged from a study of blood T cell repertoires in COVID-19. Trimming removed 7 bases at V and 7 bases at J, with 10 bases between. Germline CDR1 reads ENHRY; CDR2 reads SYGVKD. This CDR3 has 12 residues. This table comes from immunoSEQ multiplex PCR, and its TCRdb copy is limited to in-frame clones, with some not included. This table holds under 35,000 clones, 85% to 90% found once. Sequencing was carried out using peripheral blood. V usage is TRBV10-3 and J usage is TRBJ2-2; D gene unclear. This sequence was found in a man aged 65 to 79 with active COVID-19. This CDR3 reads CAINDPVGELFF. DNA of the CDR3: TGTGCCATCAATGACCCAGTCGGGGAGCTGTTTTTT.